The 29 T cell receptor beta chains below all came from one sample that was sequenced in a study of T cells in Graves' hyperthyroidism and ophthalmopathy. What was amplified from RNA transcripts were TCR beta CDR3 regions. First-round RT-PCR of the TCR CDR3 relied on the HTBI primer set. In TCRdb, the multiplex PCR reads were re-called with MiXCR into one record per CDR3 protein. The sample records some 270,000 distinct CDR3 sequences, roughly 13% being singletons. Sample: blood. These receptors all come from a middle-aged woman with Graves' hyperthyroidism.

This clonotype was found many times. This chain links TRBV11-2 with TRBJ2-5, with 10 bases matching TRBD2. The CDR3 is 17 residues long. Germline-derived CDR1 and CDR2 are SGHAT and FQNNGV. The V gene end was trimmed by 1 base and the J gene end by 2 bases; junction bases not matched to a gene: 7. CDR3 amino acids: CASSLGPSGSLQETQYF. The CDR3 DNA sequence: TGTGCCAGCAGCTTAGGCCCTAGCGGGAGTTTACAAGAGACCCAGTACTTC.

This clonotype has only a few counts. The rearrangement links TRBV7-9 to TRBJ2-7, with D perhaps TRBD1 (5 bases). The CDR3 is made up of 13 amino acids. Germline CDR1 and CDR2: SEHNR and FQNEAQ (reference sequence). V was cut by 4 bases and J by 0 bases, with 7 bases left in between. This CDR3 reads CASSYDSSYEQYF. The DNA of the CDR3 is TGTGCCAGCAGCTACGACAGCTCCTACGAGCAGTACTTC.

This clonotype was observed a few times. The V call is TRBV5-6, the J call TRBJ2-1; TRBD1 matches 9 bases. V lost 2 bases to trimming and J lost 5 bases; unmatched junction nucleotides: 8. The germline V gene has CDR1 SGHDT and CDR2 YYEEEE. This CDR3 comprises 16 residues. The CDR3 nucleotides are TGTGCCAGCAGCTTCCTCACAGGGGGCCCCGACAATGAGCAGTTCTTC. Translating gives CASSFLTGGPDNEQFF.

This clonotype was detected ten times or more. The chain recombines TRBV3-1 with TRBJ1-1; unclear D gene. This CDR3 is 15 amino acids long. Germline V gene sequence: CDR1 LGHDT, CDR2 YNNKEL (reference sequence). Trimming removed 4 bases from V and 1 base from J, with 13 bases in between. The CDR3 here is CASSPTRAANTEAFF. CDR3 coding DNA: TGTGCCAGCAGCCCTACCCGGGCGGCGAACACTGAAGCTTTCTTT.

This clonotype was detected ten times or more. V and J are TRBV12-3 or TRBV12-4 and TRBJ2-7, with D unclear. The CDR3 contains 13 residues. Trimming stripped 3 bases from V and 3 bases from J, with 9 bases between. CDR3 coding DNA: TGTGCCAGCAGTTTGATGAGAGGCTACGAGCAGTACTTC. Its translation: CASSLMRGYEQYF.

This clonotype turned up a few times. This chain connects TRBV7-2 to TRBJ2-2; TRBD1 is a possible D gene (5 bases). Per the germline V gene, CDR1 is SGHTA and CDR2 is FQGNSA. The CDR3 is 13 residues long. V lost 5 bases and J 4 bases, leaving 8 bases between the germline ends. The chain's CDR3 is CASSRQLTGELFF. The DNA of the CDR3 is TGTGCCAGCAGCAGACAGCTCACCGGGGAGCTGTTTTTT.

This clonotype was seen at least ten times. The rearrangement links TRBV7-8 to TRBJ2-1; tentatively, D is TRBD1 or TRBD2 (5 bases each). The CDR3 length is 18 residues. Per germline, CDR1 SGHVS and CDR2 FQNEAQ. The V end lost 1 base, the J end lost 4 bases, and 20 bases lay between the germline ends. CDR3 in amino acids: CASSLERGHRGAYNEQFF. In DNA form, the CDR3 reads TGTGCCAGCAGCTTAGAAAGGGGCCATCGGGGAGCGTACAATGAGCAGTTCTTC.

This clonotype was seen repeatedly, ten times or more. The rearrangement joins TRBV20-1 to TRBJ1-5; 7 positions match TRBD1. V was clipped by 3 bases and J by 8 bases; unmatched bases: 4. Germline loops: CDR1 DFQATT, CDR2 SNEGSKA (reference sequence). The CDR3 extends over 12 amino acids. The CDR3 coding sequence is TGCAGTGCTAGGACAGGGTTGGAGCCCCAGCATTTT. Its translation is CSARTGLEPQHF.

In this sample, this clonotype turned up many times. The chain combines TRBV2 with TRBJ2-7; 8 bases match TRBD1. Germline lookup yields CDR1 SNHLY and CDR2 FYNNEI. There are 16 residues in the CDR3. Losses at the gene ends were 6 bases for V and 7 bases for J; bases not matched to a gene: 17. The DNA for the CDR3 is TGTGCCAGCAGCCGTTTCTTAACCCAGGGGGCGGGAGAGCAGTACTTC. It is translated as CASSRFLTQGAGEQYF.

Ten or more counts support this clonotype. The chain recombines TRBV10-2 with TRBJ2-7; TRBD2 might be the D (7 bases). V gave up 6 bases and J gave up 3 bases, with 21 bases separating them. Germline CDR1 WSHSY, CDR2 SAAADI. The CDR3 extends over 16 amino acids. The CDR3 bases are TGCGCCAGCAGAATAGGGGGGGGCTCGAGGGGCTACGAGCAGTACTTC. Translated: CASRIGGGSRGYEQYF.

This clonotype was picked up many times. V gene TRBV5-1 combines with J gene TRBJ2-3; 12 nucleotides agree with TRBD2. The CDR3 sequence is 17 residues long. Germline V lookup: CDR1 SGHRS, CDR2 YFSETQ. J lost 4 bases, V lost 3 bases, and 9 bases had no gene match. CDR3 protein: CASSSALTSGRPDTQYF. The CDR3 nucleotides read TGCGCCAGCAGCTCCGCCTTGACTAGCGGGAGACCAGATACGCAGTATTTT.

Notes on this clonotype: Given a much more abundant clone one base away, this may be a read error. V gene TRBV28 combines with J gene TRBJ2-3; the D is unclear. This CDR3 has 14 residues. V was trimmed by 10 bases and J by 1 base, leaving 15 bases between them. Germline V gene lookup returns CDR1 MDHEN and CDR2 SYDVKM. This CDR3 reads CATTGPRGTDTQYF. The CDR3 DNA is TGTGCCACCACCGGGCCTCGGGGCACAGATACGCAGTATTTT.

Written as DNA, the CDR3 is TGTGCCAGCGGGTCTGGAATCTCTGGAAACACCATATATTTT. Translation: CASGSGISGNTIYF. V and J are TRBV6-1 and TRBJ1-3; D unclear. CDR3 length: 14 residues. Trimming stripped 8 bases from V and 0 bases from J, with 11 bases between. Germline CDR1 reads MNHNS; CDR2 reads SASEGT.

This clonotype was detected ten times or more. The chain links TRBV6-1 to TRBJ2-3; 12 bases agree with TRBD2. CDR1 is MNHNS and CDR2 is SASEGT in the germline V gene. This CDR3 region has 16 residues. Trimming at V came to 5 bases and at J to 3 bases, leaving 6 bases not matched to a gene. CDR3 amino acids: CASSPETSGRTDTQYF. The CDR3 nucleotides are TGTGCCAGCAGTCCGGAGACTAGCGGGAGAACAGATACGCAGTATTTT.

V usage is TRBV7-9 and J usage is TRBJ2-3, with a possible D match to TRBD2 (5 bases). CDR3 length equals 14 residues. Germline CDR1 SEHNR, CDR2 FQNEAQ (reference sequence). V lost 5 bases, J lost 2 bases, and 11 bases lay in between. Written as DNA, the CDR3 is TGTGCCAGCAGCCGCGGGCAGACCACAGATACGCAGTATTTT. It specifies CASSRGQTTDTQYF. The whole variable domain, remainder taken from reference TRBV7-9 and TRBJ2-3, is DTGVSQNPRHKITKRGQNVTFRCDPISEHNRLYWYRQTLGQGPEFLTYFQNEAQLEKSRLLSDRFSAERPKGSFSTLEIQRTEQGDSAMYLCASSRGQTTDTQYFGPGTRLTVL.

This rearrangement joins TRBV11-2 to TRBJ2-2; no definite D call. The CDR3 runs 15 residues. CDR1 and CDR2 (germline): SGHAT, FQNNGV. V lost 5 bases to trimming and J lost 4 bases, with 14 bases between them. The CDR3 is CASSLGSIGTGELFF. The CDR3 DNA is TGTGCCAGCAGCCTAGGCTCGATCGGCACCGGGGAGCTGTTTTTT.

This clonotype was counted a few times. The gene calls are TRBV18 and TRBJ2-3, with D tentatively TRBD1 or TRBD2 (6 bases each). The CDR3 extends over 16 amino acids. Trimming stripped 6 bases from V and 3 bases from J, with 19 bases between. The germline gives CDR1 KGHSH, CDR2 LQKENI. The CDR3 reads CASSLGLEGETDTQYF. In DNA form, the CDR3 reads TGTGCCAGCTCCCTCGGACTGGAGGGGGAAACAGATACGCAGTATTTT.

This clonotype was detected many times. This chain uses TRBV2 with TRBJ2-7; 9 bases fit TRBD2. Germline assignment: CDR1 SNHLY and CDR2 FYNNEI. Trimming at V came to 3 bases and at J to 4 bases, leaving 4 bases not matched to a gene. CDR3 size: 14 residues. CDR3 in DNA: TGTGCCAGCAGTGACGGAGCGGGAGGATACGAGCAGTACTTC. As protein: CASSDGAGGYEQYF. Drawing the rest from reference TRBV2 and TRBJ2-7, the complete variable domain is EPEVTQTPSHQVTQMGQEVILRCVPISNHLYFYWYRQILGQKVEFLVSFYNNEISEKSEIFDDQFSVERPDGSNFTLKIRSTKLEDSAMYFCASSDGAGGYEQYFGPGTRLTVT.

This clonotype was recorded at least ten times. V usage is TRBV2 and J usage is TRBJ2-3, with D unresolved. This CDR3 is 12 amino acids long. Trimming removed 1 base at V and 8 bases at J, with 7 bases between. The germline V gene encodes CDR1 SNHLY and CDR2 FYNNEI. For the CDR3, the DNA is TGTGCCAGCAGTGAAGATTCAGTTACGCAGTATTTT. This encodes CASSEDSVTQYF.

This clonotype was seen a single time. The chain couples TRBV10-3 to TRBJ2-5; D may be TRBD1 (5 bases). The germline CDR1 and CDR2 sequences are ENHRY and SYGVKD. V lost 4 bases and J lost 0, with 12 bases in between. The CDR3 sequence is 15 residues long. The CDR3 spells CAISGEGANQETQYF. Written as DNA, the CDR3 is TGTGCCATCAGTGGGGAAGGGGCCAACCAAGAGACCCAGTACTTC.

This clonotype was detected many times. The chain links TRBV27 to TRBJ2-7; 12 positions match TRBD2. Looked up from germline, CDR1 is MNHEY and CDR2 is SMNVEV (reference sequence). CDR3 size: 16 residues. V lost 5 bases, J lost 6 bases, and 11 bases stayed unmatched. CDR3 sequence: CASSLLTTSGSTEQYF. CDR3 bases: TGTGCCAGCAGTCTCTTAACGACTAGCGGGAGTACCGAGCAGTACTTC.

This clonotype has at least ten counts. This rearrangement joins TRBV7-3 to TRBJ1-1; D not certain. In germline, CDR1 is SGHTA, CDR2 FQGTGA. Trimming pared 4 bases from V and 1 base from J, leaving 7 bases between. The CDR3 is made up of 13 amino acids. The CDR3 nucleotides are TGTGCCAGCAGCTCTACACCGAACACTGAAGCTTTCTTT. It codes for CASSSTPNTEAFF. Variable domain in full (rest from reference TRBV7-3 and TRBJ1-1): GAGVSQTPSNKVTEKGKYVELRCDPISGHTALYWYRQSLGQGPEFLIYFQGTGAADDSGLPNDRFFAVRPEGSVSTLKIQRTERGDSAVYLCASSSTPNTEAFFGQGTRLTVV.

The genes are TRBV7-9 and TRBJ1-2; 7 positions match TRBD1. The junction had 3 bases not matched to a gene; V was cut back by 1 base and J by 4 bases. Germline CDR1 is SEHNR and CDR2 is FQNEAQ (reference sequence). CDR3 size: 14 residues. DNA of the CDR3: TGTGCCAGCAGCTTAGGGGACAGTCCCTATGGCTACACCTTC. This translates into CASSLGDSPYGYTF.

This clonotype was recorded many times. The chain links TRBV12-3 or TRBV12-4 to TRBJ2-2, with 11 bases fitting TRBD2. The CDR3 totals 15 residues. V shed 7 bases and J 5 bases; nucleotides not matched to a gene: 6. The CDR3 coding sequence is TGTGCCAGCACCCAACTAGCGGGAGAGACCGGGGAGCTGTTTTTT. Amino acid sequence: CASTQLAGETGELFF.

The chain recombines TRBV18 with TRBJ2-7; D ambiguous. The CDR3 extends over 14 amino acids. V was cut by 3 bases and J by 2 bases, with 11 bases left in between. Germline V gives CDR1 KGHSH, CDR2 LQKENI. The CDR3 loop reads CASSPPSTTYEQYF. The CDR3 coding sequence is TGTGCCAGCTCACCTCCAAGCACTACCTACGAGCAGTACTTC.

This clonotype came up many times. This chain uses TRBV28 with TRBJ2-3; D is unresolved. The germline gives CDR1 MDHEN, CDR2 SYDVKM. There are 15 residues in the CDR3. The V end lost 2 bases, the J end lost 3 bases, and 12 bases lay between the germline ends. The CDR3 sequence is CASSLGWARTDTQYF. The CDR3 nucleotides are TGTGCCAGCAGTTTAGGTTGGGCCCGGACAGATACGCAGTATTTT.

This sequence joins TRBV7-2 and TRBJ2-7, with 7 bases fitting TRBD2. The CDR3 has 15 residues. Germline values: CDR1 SGHTA, CDR2 FQGNSA. V shed 0 bases and J 0 bases; nucleotides not matched to a gene: 2. The CDR3 DNA reads as TGTGCCAGCAGCTTAGCGGGAGGGCCCTCCTACGAGCAGTACTTC. It codes for CASSLAGGPSYEQYF.

Concerning this clonotype itself: At one boundary the junction diverges from the germline segment, which might be a read error. This chain connects TRBV2 to TRBJ2-5; 8 nucleotides align to TRBD1. Per the germline V gene, CDR1 is SNHLY and CDR2 is FYNNEI. The CDR3 totals 16 residues. For the CDR3, the DNA is TGTGCCGGCAGTGAAGCTATTCAGGGGGCGGAAGAGACCCAGTACTTC. It translates to CAGSEAIQGAEETQYF.

This rearrangement joins TRBV9 to TRBJ2-5; D perhaps matches TRBD2 (6 bases). The CDR3 runs to 16 residues. CDR1 is SGDLS and CDR2 is YYNGEE in the germline V gene. Deletions cut 10 bases from V and 5 bases from J, with 27 bases between. The DNA for the CDR3 is TGTGCCGGCGCACCAGGGACTTCCAATAGGGTCGAGACCCAGTACTTC. Translated: CAGAPGTSNRVETQYF.